The 24 T cell receptor beta chains below were found in one sample sequenced in a study of circulating and synovial CD4+ cells in juvenile arthritis (dated by TCRdb to the mid-2010s). Library preparation was by the immunoSEQ multiplex PCR assay. Not all clones reach the TCRdb copy of this immuneACCESS table, which keeps in-frame sequences only. Checked studies attribute under half of the gap to unresolved V genes and leave the rest unexplained. This sample comprises about 34,000 clones, around 95% of them detected only once. The ten largest make up 0.15% to 0.2% of the sample. Sequencing was performed on CD4+ T cells from blood. These receptor sequences come from a human donor with juvenile idiopathic arthritis.

This chain connects TRBV19 to TRBJ1-2; TRBD1 matches 8 bases. Looked up from germline, CDR1 is LNHDA and CDR2 is SQIVND (reference sequence). Losses at the gene ends were 6 bases for V and 7 bases for J; bases not matched to a gene: 4. The CDR3 is 12 residues long. The CDR3 DNA reads as TGTGCCAGTAGGACGGACAGGGCTGGCTACACCTTC. Protein product: CASRTDRAGYTF. Using reference TRBV19 and TRBJ1-2 for the parts outside the CDR3, the full variable domain is DGGITQSPKYLFRKEGQNVTLSCEQNLNHDAMYWYRQDPGQGLRLIYYSQIVNDFQKGDIAEGYSVSREKKESFPLTVTSAQKNPTAFYLCASRTDRAGYTFGSGTRLTVV.

The rearrangement uses TRBV23-1 and TRBJ1-6; D not certain. TRBV23-1 is identified as an open reading frame with a role that is uncertain. V lost 2 bases to trimming and J lost 9 bases, with 14 bases between them. The CDR3 is made up of 15 amino acids. CDR3 DNA: TGCGCCAGCAGTCAAATCACTAGTGGAATTTCACCCCTCCACTTT. Residues: CASSQITSGISPLHF.

V gene TRBV1 combines with J gene TRBJ1-2; the table's D call TRBD1 went unverified against the DNA. TRBV1 is assigned pseudogene status. The CDR3 covers 14 residues. In DNA form, the CDR3 reads TGCACCAGCAGTAGACAGGGCTTCTGTCGGGGCTACACCTTC. This encodes CTSSRQGFCRGYTF.

V usage is TRBV9 and J usage is TRBJ1-2; 8 nucleotides align to TRBD1. CDR1 is SGDLS, CDR2 YYNGEE, per germline. The length of the CDR3 is 15 residues. Trimming removed 0 bases from V and 6 bases from J; junction bases left unmatched: 7. CDR3 protein: CASSVASRGQDGYTF. The CDR3, as DNA: TGTGCCAGCAGCGTAGCCTCCAGGGGGCAGGATGGCTACACCTTC.

The gene calls are TRBV19 and TRBJ1-5; D possibly corresponds to TRBD1 (6 bases). Trimming took 6 bases from V and 4 from J, leaving 10 bases between them. The CDR3 is 13 amino acids. In germline, CDR1 is LNHDA, CDR2 SQIVND (reference sequence). CDR3 protein: CASRQGGNQPQHF. Here the CDR3 DNA reads TGTGCCAGTAGACAGGGTGGTAATCAGCCCCAGCATTTT.

This chain connects TRBV23-1 to TRBJ1-1; 8 positions agree with TRBD1. TRBV23-1 is reported as an ORF; its role is uncertain. V gave up 1 base and J gave up 11 bases; unmatched junction bases: 9. The CDR3 consists of 14 residues. For the CDR3, the DNA is TGCGCCAGCAGTCAATGTAGGCAGGGGGCCGGTGCTTTCTTT. Protein: CASSQCRQGAGAFF.

V usage is TRBV7-7 and J usage is TRBJ2-3, with D possibly TRBD2 on 6 matching bases. The germline V and J ends were trimmed by 1 base and 1 base, with 12 bases remaining between them. Germline-derived CDR1 and CDR2 are SSHAT and FNYEAQ (reference sequence). This CDR3 has 16 amino acids. This CDR3 reads CASSLGGGVRTDTQYF. Written as DNA, the CDR3 is TGTGCCAGCAGCTTAGGAGGCGGGGTACGCACAGATACGCAGTATTTT.

The genes are TRBV7-2 and TRBJ2-3; tentative D call: TRBD1 (5 bases). The length of the CDR3 is 17 residues. The germline V and J ends were trimmed by 5 bases and 2 bases, with 20 bases remaining between them. The germline CDR1 and CDR2 sequences are SGHTA and FQGNSA. CDR3 sequence: CASSPLLGASITDTQYF. In DNA, the CDR3 is TGTGCCAGCAGCCCACTCTTAGGGGCTTCCATCACAGATACGCAGTATTTT.

V and J are TRBV7-9 and TRBJ1-4; the D gene is possibly TRBD1 (6 bases). Germline CDR1 SEHNR, CDR2 FQNEAQ (reference sequence). With 5 bases removed from V and 4 bases from J, the gap between germline ends came to 11 bases. There are 14 residues in the CDR3. The CDR3 DNA reads TGTGCCAGCAGCCTGGACAGTCGTAATGAAAAACTGTTTTTT. Protein: CASSLDSRNEKLFF.

This clone has only one observation. The rearrangement joins TRBV28 to TRBJ2-5, with 11 bases identical to TRBD2. Near its end, the DNA agrees better with TRBJ2-7, so the J call may be wrong. The CDR3 covers 17 residues. CDR1 is MDHEN, CDR2 SYDVKM, per germline. The CDR3 loop reads CASSGSGTSGNSYEQYF. The CDR3 nucleotides read TGTGCCAGCAGCGGTTCCGGGACTAGCGGAAACTCCTACGAGCAGTACTTC.

The V and J genes are TRBV6-6 and TRBJ1-1, with 8 positions matching TRBD1. Unmatched junction bases numbered 16, after V lost 10 bases and J lost 6 bases. Germline CDR1 MNHNY, CDR2 SVGAGI (reference sequence). This CDR3 has 15 residues. CDR3 sequence reads: CANSPSGQGNSEAFF. DNA for the CDR3: TGTGCCAACTCACCCTCCGGACAGGGAAACTCTGAAGCTTTCTTT.

This chain connects TRBV6-1 to TRBJ1-1; D is undetermined. CDR1 and CDR2 from the germline V gene are MNHNS and SASEGT. CDR3 size: 11 residues. The V and J ends lost 5 bases and 7 bases respectively, with 8 bases between them. The CDR3 bases are TGTGCCAGCAGTATCCGGGTTGAAGCTTTCTTT. Translation: CASSIRVEAFF.

The genes are TRBV2 and TRBJ2-3, with 9 bases fitting TRBD1. Germline loops: CDR1 SNHLY, CDR2 FYNNEI. The CDR3 sequence is 16 residues long. V trimming: 6 bases; J trimming: 3 bases; junction bases outside the gene matches: 10. For the CDR3, the DNA is TGTGCCAGCAGGGCCGGGACAGGGCGGCCGACAGATACGCAGTATTTT. This gives the protein CASRAGTGRPTDTQYF.

The chain joins TRBV28 to TRBJ2-5, with 7 bases identical to TRBD1. The junction had 12 bases not matched to a gene; V was cut back by 6 bases and J by 2 bases. This CDR3 has 16 amino acids. The germline gives CDR1 MDHEN, CDR2 SYDVKM. This chain's CDR3 is CASSIPGQVSQETQYF. In DNA form, the CDR3 reads TGTGCCAGCAGCATCCCCGGACAGGTCTCTCAAGAGACCCAGTACTTC. The variable domain in full, with the rest retrieved from reference TRBV28 and TRBJ2-5, is DVKVTQSSRYLVKRTGEKVFLECVQDMDHENMFWYRQDPGLGLRLIYFSYDVKMKEKGDIPEGYSVSREKKERFSLILESASTNQTSMYLCASSIPGQVSQETQYFGPGTRLLVL.

This chain uses TRBV25-1 with TRBJ2-1, with D maybe TRBD2 (6 bases). Per germline, CDR1 MGHDK and CDR2 SYGVNS. The CDR3 runs 17 residues. Trimming took 6 bases from V and 3 from J, leaving 21 bases between them. CDR3 region: CASRAGVTRGDYNEQFF. Written as DNA, the CDR3 is TGTGCCAGCAGGGCCGGGGTGACTAGAGGGGACTACAATGAGCAGTTCTTC. The full variable domain, in which reference TRBV25-1 and TRBJ2-1 provide the parts outside the CDR3, is EADIYQTPRYLVIGTGKKITLECSQTMGHDKMYWYQQDPGMELHLIHYSYGVNSTEKGDLSSESTVSRIRTEHFPLTLESARPSHTSQYLCASRAGVTRGDYNEQFFGPGTRLTVL.

V and J are TRBV28 and TRBJ2-7, with TRBD2 matching over 8 bases. Germline CDR1 reads MDHEN; CDR2 reads SYDVKM. J lost 0 bases, V lost 5 bases, and 3 bases had no gene match. There are 14 residues in the CDR3. The CDR3 nucleotides read TGTGCCAGCAGTCGAAGCGGGAGCTCCTACGAGCAGTACTTC. Amino acid sequence: CASSRSGSSYEQYF.

The chain carries TRBV7-3 and TRBJ1-1, with TRBD1 as a possible D gene (5 bases). The germline V gene has CDR1 SGHTA and CDR2 FQGTGA. V lost 2 bases and J lost 2, with 9 bases in between. The CDR3 loop spans 14 amino acids. The CDR3 loop is CASSLDQGNTEAFF. The CDR3 region has the DNA TGTGCCAGCAGCTTAGATCAGGGTAACACTGAAGCTTTCTTT.

This rearrangement joins TRBV29-1 to TRBJ2-1, with 8 nucleotides matching TRBD1. Germline V gene lookup returns CDR1 SQVTM and CDR2 ANQGSEA. This CDR3 has 16 amino acids. The ends lost 4 bases at V and 5 bases at J; junction bases unmatched: 13. In DNA, the CDR3 is TGCAGCGTTGGGGCCGAACCGGGACAGGTTAACAATGAGCAGTTCTTC. Amino acids: CSVGAEPGQVNNEQFF.

In the case of this clone: Other DNA sequences of this sample code for an identical CDR3. V is TRBV2 and J is TRBJ1-6; D perhaps matches TRBD1 (5 bases). Trimming stripped 6 bases from V and 6 bases from J, with 12 bases between. This CDR3 region has 14 residues. Germline V gene sequence: CDR1 SNHLY, CDR2 FYNNEI. This CDR3 is CASRPQGSNSPLHF. The CDR3 DNA follows: TGTGCCAGCAGACCGCAGGGTAGTAATTCACCCCTCCACTTT.

The rearrangement links TRBV27 to TRBJ1-6; 10 bases fit TRBD1. After removal of 10 bases from V and 5 bases from J, the junction contained 2 bases not matched to a gene. This CDR3 comprises 13 residues. Per germline, CDR1 MNHEY and CDR2 SMNVEV (reference sequence). CDR3 coding DNA: TGTGCCACCGGGACAGGGGATAATTCACCCCTCCACTTT. This sequence encodes CATGTGDNSPLHF.

This chain links TRBV27 with TRBJ2-2; TRBD2 matches at 11 bases. Germline assignment: CDR1 MNHEY and CDR2 SMNVEV (reference sequence). V shed 8 bases and J 1 base; nucleotides not matched to a gene: 3. The length of the CDR3 is 15 residues. The CDR3 loop reads CASRLAGGNTGELFF. The CDR3 DNA reads TGTGCCAGCCGGCTAGCGGGAGGGAACACCGGGGAGCTGTTTTTT.

The rearrangement links TRBV7-8 to TRBJ1-1, with 8 bases matching TRBD1. Germline lookup yields CDR1 SGHVS and CDR2 FQNEAQ. The V segment lost 0 bases and the J segment 1 base; nucleotides outside the gene matches: 10. The CDR3 totals 18 residues. CDR3 region: CASSLAFGMGTGNTEAFF. The CDR3 DNA is TGTGCCAGCAGCTTAGCATTTGGTATGGGGACAGGGAACACTGAAGCTTTCTTT.

This clone was seen a few times. This sequence joins TRBV18 and TRBJ2-7; 7 positions match TRBD1. From germline, CDR1 is KGHSH and CDR2 LQKENI. With V trimmed by 4 bases and J by 10 bases, 10 bases remained unmatched. The CDR3 length is 13 residues. The CDR3 spells CASSRGQSGFQYF. In DNA, the CDR3 is TGTGCCAGCTCACGGGGACAGAGTGGTTTTCAGTACTTC.

The V gene is TRBV5-1, the J gene TRBJ1-6, with 10 bases identical to TRBD1. Germline trimming cut 4 bases from V and 7 bases from J; bases unmatched to any gene: 8. The CDR3 runs 16 residues. From germline, CDR1 is SGHRS and CDR2 YFSETQ. The CDR3 DNA reads TGCGCCAGCAGCCGGGACAGGGGATCCGACAATTCACCCCTCCACTTT. This codes for CASSRDRGSDNSPLHF.